This T cell receptor beta chain originates from a study of blood T cell repertoires in COVID-19. Assay: immunoSEQ multiplex PCR; the TCRdb copy retains only in-frame clones and omits some. The sample records about 240,000 clones, around 87% being singletons. Looked up from germline, CDR1 is SGHRS and CDR2 is YFSETQ. The CDR3 covers 15 residues. Between the trimmed V and J ends, which lost 0 bases and 7 bases, there was a span of 13 bases. The chain uses TRBV5-1 and TRBJ1-4; TRBD1 might be the D (5 bases). The sequence derives from a middle-aged woman with acute COVID-19. Material for sequencing was PBMCs or T cells enriched from blood (not recorded which). CDR3 sequence: CASSLAIGGGEKLFF. The CDR3 DNA follows: TGCGCCAGCAGCTTGGCCATCGGGGGTGGTGAAAAACTGTTTTTT.